The following is a TCR beta chain sequence with its context. This clone was observed a handful of times. Which antigen it targets is not known. The record has no base qualities; no much larger clone is one base away. All of the isolated RNA was reverse transcribed with the High Capacity cDNA Reverse Transcription Kit, so expressed TCRB transcripts were sequenced. Deep immunoSEQ sequencing was performed on naive, central memory and regulatory T cell samples, with an average of roughly 3.6 million total reads per sample. After sorted cells were lysed in RLT buffer, RNA was extracted with DNase-treated RNeasy Micro or Mini kits, with the choice depending on cell number. Each cell subset was processed separately to prevent cross-contamination, with patient and healthy donor samples processed together. TCRB sequences were amplified from cDNA with the immunoSEQ multiplex PCR, producing 87-bp fragments spanning the CDR3 region. Amplicons were sequenced on the Illumina HiSeq platform. Per the authors' processing: Synthetic template baselines were used to correct PCR bias computationally, reads within Hamming distance 2 were collapsed together, and singletons that could not be merged were discarded. Reads were aligned against IMGT so that V, D and J genes, CDR3 length and insertions or deletions at six rearrangement sites could be assigned. Within each subset, clonotype counts were normalized to sorted cell number, after which true diversity and Gini coefficients were computed with the tcR R package. Repertoire sharing was quantified using the overlap coefficient calculated on TCRB nucleotide sequences. Out-of-frame TCRB sequences from naive cells were analyzed to stand in for the pre-selection repertoire. In its TCRdb copy, this immuneACCESS table keeps in-frame sequences only and misses some clones. Where compared with another copy, unresolved V genes explain less than half of these, and the others have no known cause. The D gene and trimming were derived from the DNA, and the V and J assignments and clone size from that table. Within this sample are 640,000 or so clones, with 10% to 15% of them counted one time only. The top ten hold approximately 0.02% of the sample.

The data were obtained in a study of beta chain features in type 1 diabetes (dated by TCRdb to 2016 to 2018). Broadly, across the study: Mean age, gender distribution, total cell number and subset yield were not different between patients and healthy donors. Across all samples, almost 110 million sorted cells were examined, and cell number per subset correlated strongly with RNA yield. In the study, TCRB repertoires of sorted circulating CD4+ T cell subsets from recently diagnosed type 1 diabetes patients were compared with those of matched healthy donors. Regulatory and stem cell-like memory subsets were isolated from only 8 patients and 8 healthy donors, whereas naive and central memory subsets came from all 30 or so donors.

General findings and caveats noted by the study authors: Shorter templates might have been favored by PCR, but patient and control samples were amplified and corrected together, so both groups would have been affected equally by any skew. Because cDNA rather than genomic DNA was sequenced, highly expressing activated cells could have been over-represented, although no difference in activation and CD3 levels was found between groups. Type 1 diabetes patients showed a moderate but significant shortening of TCRB CDR3 length in all four CD4+ subsets. HLA sub-analyses involved small numbers of individuals, so any influence of HLA type on TCRB rearrangement remained unresolved. Naive, central memory and regulatory TCRB repertoires appeared more similar among patients than among healthy donors. Patients with type 1 diabetes made fewer insertions and deleted more nucleotides at VDJ recombination sites, implying thymic rearrangement abnormalities.

V sheds 2 bases and J sheds 9 bases, leaving 11 bases between their ends. The CDR3 has 13 amino acids, counting the end cysteine and phenylalanine. The only DNA kept is the CDR3, 39 bases in frame from the first base. CDR1 SNHLY and CDR2 FYNNEI were looked up in the germline V gene. From each donor, a single peripheral blood sample of 100 to 150 mL on average was drawn into heparinised tubes. A BD FACSAria II was used to sort naive, central memory, regulatory and stem cell-like memory CD4+ T cells with a panel that included CD45RO, CCR7, CD25, CD127, CD95 and CD27. All sorted populations exceeded 98% purity. Right away, PBMCs were isolated by Lymphoprep density gradient centrifugation and were stained directly, with no culture step. So that batch effects would be minimized, each experiment stained and sorted samples in pairs, pairing one healthy donor with one patient.

The rearrangement combines TRBV2 with TRBJ2-1; a tentative D match to TRBD1 spans 6 bases. Sequencing was performed on naive CD4+ T cells from blood. What the cell subset or site label conveys for this sample: true naive CD4+ T cells. The receptor's source is a young man with type 1 diabetes. CDR3 sequence: CASSELQGSEQFF. The nucleotide sequence is given as TGTGCCAGCAGTGAACTACAGGGCAGTGAGCAGTTCTTC.